Listed here are 32 T cell receptor beta chains from one sample, sequenced in a study of graft-versus-host responses after intestinal transplantation. These TCRs are of unknown antigen specificity. Profiled with immunoSEQ multiplex PCR; TCRdb holds only in-frame clones, not every one. This sample yields approximately 92,000 clones, of which about nine tenths are seen a single time; approximately 6% belongs to the top ten. Sequenced here: unstimulated CD8+ T cells sorted from spleen or lymph node cells, sampled before intestinal transplant. The receptor set was obtained from a human donor who received an intestinal transplant.

This clone was seen only once. V is TRBV6-1 and J is TRBJ2-1, with a weak D call TRBD1 (5 bases). The CDR3 sequence is 14 residues long. Germline V CDR1 and CDR2: MNHNS, SASEGT. V lost 1 base and J 3 bases, leaving 7 bases between the germline ends. The CDR3, as DNA: TGTGCCAGCAGTGAAGAACAGGTCTACAATGAGCAGTTCTTC. Translated, it gives CASSEEQVYNEQFF.

The chain carries TRBV19 and TRBJ2-7, with TRBD1 matching over 10 bases. Germline V gene data show CDR1 as LNHDA and CDR2 as SQIVND (reference sequence). V was clipped by 2 bases and J by 2 bases; unmatched bases: 3. This CDR3 is 15 amino acids long. Here the CDR3 reads CASSIRGTGAYEQYF. CDR3 sequence (DNA): TGTGCCAGTAGTATACGCGGGACAGGGGCCTACGAGCAGTACTTC.

The chain uses TRBV10-2 and TRBJ2-5; TRBD1 is a possible D gene (6 bases). TRBJ2-7 matches the DNA end more closely, so the J call is doubtful. Germline V lookup: CDR1 WSHSY, CDR2 SAAADI. The CDR3 is 14 amino acids. The CDR3 loop is CASSETGSGYEQYF. The CDR3, as DNA: TGCGCCAGCAGTGAGACAGGGTCGGGCTACGAGCAGTACTTC.

V and J are TRBV13 and TRBJ2-7, with D perhaps matching TRBD1 (6 bases). The CDR3 has 16 amino acids. In germline, CDR1 is PRHDT, CDR2 FYEKMQ (reference sequence). V gave up 4 bases and J gave up 3 bases, with 19 bases separating them. This CDR3 is CASSSHDRDTHYEQYF. The CDR3 DNA reads as TGTGCCAGCAGCTCACACGACCGGGACACTCACTACGAGCAGTACTTC.

This chain links TRBV9 with TRBJ2-3; the D is unclear. The length of the CDR3 is 13 residues. V gave up 6 bases and J gave up 6 bases, with 14 bases separating them. Per the germline V gene, CDR1 is SGDLS and CDR2 is YYNGEE. The CDR3 here is CASTPGRSDTQYF. CDR3 nucleotide sequence: TGTGCCAGCACCCCGGGTCGTTCGGATACGCAGTATTTT.

This clone was recorded a few times. The V and J genes are TRBV6-1 and TRBJ2-7; D gene uncertain. The CDR3 is made up of 15 amino acids. CDR1 is MNHNS and CDR2 is SASEGT in the germline V gene. Trimming cost V 0 bases and J 3 bases, with 12 bases left between them. DNA of the CDR3: TGTGCCAGCAGTGAAGCGCTTGAGTTTGACTACGAGCAGTACTTC. Encoded protein: CASSEALEFDYEQYF.

This sequence joins TRBV27 and TRBJ1-2, with TRBD1 matching 8 bases. The CDR3 extends over 13 amino acids. From germline, CDR1 is MNHEY and CDR2 SMNVEV (reference sequence). V lost 4 bases, J lost 7 bases, and 5 bases stayed unmatched. The CDR3 DNA is TGTGCCAGCAGTTGGACAGGGAAGTTTGGCTACACCTTC. Its translation: CASSWTGKFGYTF.

The gene calls are TRBV4-2 and TRBJ2-1, with D hard to call. V was cut by 1 base and J by 2 bases, with 15 bases left in between. Per germline, CDR1 LGHNA and CDR2 YNFKEQ. The CDR3 contains 17 residues. This chain's CDR3 is CASSQAQWLPPYNEQFF. The CDR3, as DNA: TGTGCCAGCAGCCAAGCGCAATGGCTACCACCCTACAATGAGCAGTTCTTC.

The chain carries TRBV27 and TRBJ2-5; tentatively, D is TRBD1 (5 bases). The tail of the sequence fits TRBJ2-7 better, so the J call may be wrong. CDR3 length: 14 amino acids. Germline V gene lookup returns CDR1 MNHEY and CDR2 SMNVEV (reference sequence). CDR3 region: CASSLGATPYEQYF. Here the CDR3 DNA reads TGTGCCAGCAGTTTAGGGGCTACCCCCTACGAGCAGTACTTC.

This clone was detected once. The chain is built from TRBV7-9 and TRBJ2-7, with D unclear. From germline, CDR1 is SEHNR and CDR2 FQNEAQ (reference sequence). Trimming removed 1 base from V and 5 bases from J, with 15 bases in between. This CDR3 spans 15 amino acids. CDR3 region: CASSLDWLPAHEQYF. DNA of the CDR3: TGTGCCAGCAGCTTAGATTGGCTTCCAGCCCACGAGCAGTACTTC.

V is TRBV5-1 and J is TRBJ2-1; TRBD2 matches at 13 bases. V lost 5 bases to trimming and J lost 5 bases; unmatched junction nucleotides: 1. The CDR3 length is 14 residues. Germline loops: CDR1 SGHRS, CDR2 YFSETQ. The CDR3 DNA is TGCGCCAGCAGGGGGACTAGCGGGGACAATGAGCAGTTCTTC. Translated: CASRGTSGDNEQFF.

This chain connects TRBV6-5 to TRBJ1-1; no reliable D call. Trimming removed 1 base at V and 1 base at J, with 7 bases between. Germline V gene sequence: CDR1 MNHEY, CDR2 SVGAGI. CDR3 length: 14 amino acids. This chain's CDR3 is CASSYWPGNTEAFF. DNA of the CDR3: TGTGCCAGCAGTTACTGGCCTGGGAACACTGAAGCTTTCTTT.

The gene calls are TRBV25-1 and TRBJ2-7, with D possibly being TRBD1 or TRBD2 (5 bases each). V shed 6 bases and J shed 3 bases, with 12 bases lying between them. This CDR3 has 13 amino acids. Germline V gene lookup returns CDR1 MGHDK and CDR2 SYGVNS. The CDR3 loop is CASRPGRSYEQYF. The CDR3 coding sequence is TGTGCCAGCAGACCGGGACGAAGCTACGAGCAGTACTTC.

The chain uses TRBV13 and TRBJ2-5; unclear D gene. Germline CDR1 is PRHDT and CDR2 is FYEKMQ (reference sequence). Between the trimmed V and J ends, which lost 5 bases and 4 bases, there was a span of 8 bases. The CDR3 extends over 12 amino acids. This chain's CDR3 is CASSPDRETQYF. The CDR3 DNA reads TGTGCCAGCAGCCCAGACCGAGAGACCCAGTACTTC.

This sequence joins TRBV4-1 and TRBJ2-5; D ambiguous. The CDR3 consists of 13 residues. From germline, CDR1 is MGHRA and CDR2 YSYEKL. V lost 1 base and J lost 2, with 5 bases in between. DNA of the CDR3: TGCGCCAGCAGCCAAGGGCAGCAAGAGACCCAGTACTTC. This translates into CASSQGQQETQYF.

The chain recombines TRBV14 with TRBJ2-2; TRBD1 matches at 9 bases. This CDR3 contains 16 residues. CDR1 SGHDN and CDR2 FVKESK come from the germline V gene. Losses at the gene ends were 3 bases for V and 7 bases for J; bases not matched to a gene: 9. This chain's CDR3 is CASSHAARTGDGELFF. CDR3 nucleotides: TGTGCCAGCAGCCACGCAGCTAGGACAGGGGACGGGGAGCTGTTTTTT.

The V and J genes are TRBV28 and TRBJ2-7, with TRBD1 as a possible D gene (6 bases). From germline, CDR1 is MDHEN and CDR2 SYDVKM. V lost 0 bases and J lost 2, with 17 bases in between. This CDR3 has 17 amino acids. CDR3: CASSLWRGSSPPYEQYF. The CDR3 DNA is TGTGCCAGCAGTTTATGGAGGGGGAGTTCCCCCCCCTACGAGCAGTACTTC.

The chain couples TRBV20-1 to TRBJ1-3; D remains ambiguous. Trimming removed 5 bases from V and 3 bases from J, with 5 bases in between. This CDR3 region has 11 residues. Germline V gene data show CDR1 as DFQATT and CDR2 as SNEGSKA (reference sequence). CDR3 sequence reads: CSASSGNTIYF. Written as DNA, the CDR3 is TGCAGTGCTTCCAGTGGAAACACCATATATTTT.

The V gene is TRBV11-2, the J gene TRBJ2-3; TRBD1 is a possible D gene (6 bases). Trimming shortened V by 6 bases and J by 4 bases, and 20 bases separated the two germline ends. In germline, CDR1 is SGHAT, CDR2 FQNNGV. The CDR3 runs 16 residues. Written as DNA, the CDR3 is TGTGCCAGCAGTTCCCCTAGGGGGAGCGGCCCAGATACGCAGTATTTT. Amino acid sequence: CASSSPRGSGPDTQYF.

The chain links TRBV6-5 to TRBJ2-4; unclear D gene. The CDR3 loop spans 13 amino acids. Germline lookup yields CDR1 MNHEY and CDR2 SVGAGI. The germline V and J ends were trimmed by 8 bases and 1 base, with 9 bases remaining between them. The CDR3 DNA sequence: TGTGCCAGCGCTTTCGGGGCCAAAAACATTCAGTACTTC. It specifies CASAFGAKNIQYF.

V and J are TRBV6-6 and TRBJ1-2; unclear D gene. Trimming pared 7 bases from V and 2 bases from J, leaving 14 bases between. The CDR3 runs to 14 residues. The germline V gene encodes CDR1 MNHNY and CDR2 SVGAGI (reference sequence). CDR3: CASTDRRRNYGYTF. DNA for the CDR3: TGTGCCAGCACCGACCGACGACGAAACTATGGCTACACCTTC.

V usage is TRBV7-9 and J usage is TRBJ2-5, with 12 bases fitting TRBD2. Trimming at V came to 1 base and at J to 2 bases, leaving 2 bases not matched to a gene. Germline-derived CDR1 and CDR2 are SEHNR and FQNEAQ (reference sequence). The CDR3 contains 16 residues. CDR3 DNA sequence: TGTGCCAGCAGCTTAGGACTAGCGGGGGTTCAAGAGACCCAGTACTTC. Protein sequence: CASSLGLAGVQETQYF. The full variable domain, rest sourced from reference TRBV7-9 and TRBJ2-5, is DTGVSQNPRHKITKRGQNVTFRCDPISEHNRLYWYRQTLGQGPEFLTYFQNEAQLEKSRLLSDRFSAERPKGSFSTLEIQRTEQGDSAMYLCASSLGLAGVQETQYFGPGTRLLVL.

This chain connects TRBV6-1 to TRBJ2-3; 13 nucleotides line up with TRBD2. J was trimmed by 1 base and V by 4 bases; bases with no gene match: 8. The germline V gene has CDR1 MNHNS and CDR2 SASEGT. This CDR3 is 18 amino acids long. The CDR3 protein is CASSAELAGGPRTDTQYF. The DNA for the CDR3 is TGTGCCAGCAGTGCCGAACTAGCGGGAGGGCCTCGCACAGATACGCAGTATTTT.

The chain recombines TRBV6-5 with TRBJ2-2, with D unresolved. Germline lookup yields CDR1 MNHEY and CDR2 SVGAGI. The CDR3 extends over 14 amino acids. Between the trimmed V and J ends, which lost 8 bases and 5 bases, there was a span of 15 bases. CDR3 DNA sequence: TGTGCCAGCTCCCCAAATCCCGTGACCGGGGAGCTGTTTTTT. Translation gives CASSPNPVTGELFF.

This clone was seen only a few times. The chain employs TRBV2 and TRBJ1-1; 7 bases map to TRBD1. Germline V gives CDR1 SNHLY, CDR2 FYNNEI. The CDR3 runs 15 residues. With V trimmed by 7 bases and J by 2 bases, 10 bases remained unmatched. CDR3 nucleotide sequence: TGTGCCAGCAAAAACTCCGGGACAGTTAACACTGAAGCTTTCTTT. This encodes CASKNSGTVNTEAFF.

J is TRBJ1-5 and V is TRBV6-5; 7 bases agree with TRBD1. V shed 5 bases, J shed 1 base, and the junction held 5 bases outside the gene matches. CDR3 length equals 15 residues. Germline V lookup: CDR1 MNHEY, CDR2 SVGAGI. The CDR3 DNA follows: TGTGCCAGCAGTCCTGGGACAGACAGCAATCAGCCCCAGCATTTT. The encoded protein is CASSPGTDSNQPQHF.

The genes are TRBV27 and TRBJ1-5, with D possibly matching TRBD1 (5 bases). The CDR3 has 14 residues. The V end was cut by 6 bases, the J end by 3 bases, with 12 bases between. Germline CDR1 reads MNHEY; CDR2 reads SMNVEV (reference sequence). For the CDR3, the DNA is TGTGCCAGCAGGCCGGGGGAATCCAATCAGCCCCAGCATTTT. This translates into CASRPGESNQPQHF.

This clone came up once. The chain employs TRBV6-5 and TRBJ2-1; 7 bases align to TRBD2. The V gene's germline CDR1 is MNHEY and CDR2 SVGAGI. The V segment lost 6 bases and the J segment 2 bases; nucleotides outside the gene matches: 7. The CDR3 is 15 residues long. Here the CDR3 reads CASSIIAGPYNEQFF. The CDR3 coding sequence is TGTGCCAGCAGCATCATAGCGGGTCCCTACAATGAGCAGTTCTTC.

The rearrangement links TRBV11-2 to TRBJ2-5; tentatively, D is TRBD1 (6 bases). The CDR3 has 14 residues. V lost 1 base, J lost 4 bases, and 10 bases lay in between. Per the germline V gene, CDR1 is SGHAT and CDR2 is FQNNGV. This CDR3 reads CASSLGVGGETQYF. In DNA form, the CDR3 reads TGTGCCAGCAGCTTAGGCGTAGGGGGAGAGACCCAGTACTTC.

The chain joins TRBV5-1 to TRBJ2-3, with D maybe TRBD1 (6 bases). V lost 3 bases to trimming and J lost 1 base, with 12 bases between them. Germline V gives CDR1 SGHRS, CDR2 YFSETQ. This CDR3 is 15 amino acids long. For the CDR3, the DNA is TGCGCCAGCAGCTCCCCGGGACACCGCACAGATACGCAGTATTTT. The encoded protein is CASSSPGHRTDTQYF. The full variable domain, its missing parts supplied by reference TRBV5-1 and TRBJ2-3, is KAGVTQTPRYLIKTRGQQVTLSCSPISGHRSVSWYQQTPGQGLQFLFEYFSETQRNKGNFPGRFSGRQFSNSRSEMNVSTLELGDSALYLCASSSPGHRTDTQYFGPGTRLTVL.

This chain joins TRBV6-5 and TRBJ2-1; a weak D match, TRBD2 (6 bases). CDR3 length: 16 residues. In germline, CDR1 is MNHEY, CDR2 SVGAGI. The V end lost 0 bases, the J end lost 0 bases, and 9 bases lay between the germline ends. The CDR3 reads CASSYSAGSSYNEQFF. CDR3 bases: TGTGCCAGCAGTTACTCAGCGGGCAGCTCCTACAATGAGCAGTTCTTC.

CDR3 region: CASTNRLAYEQYF. In DNA form, the CDR3 reads TGTGCCAGCACCAACCGACTAGCCTACGAGCAGTACTTC. The chain joins TRBV11-2 to TRBJ2-5; D might be TRBD2 (6 bases). The DNA end is a closer match to TRBJ2-7, so the J assignment may be wrong. CDR3 length: 13 residues. CDR1 and CDR2 (germline): SGHAT, FQNNGV.